This paragraph covers one T cell receptor beta chain sequence. Followed longitudinally, the Seattle patients had been enrolled during active infection. As processed by the authors: Estimation of nucleated cell counts relied on the amplification of reference gene primers. Libraries were prepared by immunoSEQ multiplex PCR; TCRdb keeps only in-frame clonotypes and omits some of them. V and J calls plus clone size are reproduced from that table; the DNA served to infer D and trimming. The table shows some 57,000 clones, with under 90% occurring only once. The entry originates in a study of blood T cell repertoires in COVID-19. Study at large: Some COVID-19 samples were acute and others convalescent; all came from the United States, Italy and Spain.

The specimen was peripheral blood. The clonotype originates from a man at least 80 years old with COVID-19, enrolled during active disease.

The CDR3 DNA sequence: TGTGCCAGCAGCGCGACAGGGGCGAATGAAAAACTGTTTTTT. Amino acids: CASSATGANEKLFF. The J gene is TRBJ1-4, the V gene TRBV9, with 8 bases fitting TRBD1. The CDR3 totals 14 residues. CDR1 is SGDLS and CDR2 is YYNGEE in the germline V gene. Unmatched junction bases numbered 3, after V lost 3 bases and J lost 5 bases.